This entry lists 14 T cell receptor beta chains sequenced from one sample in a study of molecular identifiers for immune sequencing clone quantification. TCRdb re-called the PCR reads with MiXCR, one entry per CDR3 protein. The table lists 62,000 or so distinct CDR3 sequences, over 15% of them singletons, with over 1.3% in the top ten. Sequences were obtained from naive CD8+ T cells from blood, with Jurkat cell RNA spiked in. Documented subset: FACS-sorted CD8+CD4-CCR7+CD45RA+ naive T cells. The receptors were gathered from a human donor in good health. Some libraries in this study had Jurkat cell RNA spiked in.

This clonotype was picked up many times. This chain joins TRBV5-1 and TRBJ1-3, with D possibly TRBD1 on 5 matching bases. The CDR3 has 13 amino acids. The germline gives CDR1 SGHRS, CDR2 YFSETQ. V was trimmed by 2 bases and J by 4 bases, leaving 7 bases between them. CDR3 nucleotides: TGCGCCAGCAGCTTCGACAGCGGAAACACCATATATTTT. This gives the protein CASSFDSGNTIYF.

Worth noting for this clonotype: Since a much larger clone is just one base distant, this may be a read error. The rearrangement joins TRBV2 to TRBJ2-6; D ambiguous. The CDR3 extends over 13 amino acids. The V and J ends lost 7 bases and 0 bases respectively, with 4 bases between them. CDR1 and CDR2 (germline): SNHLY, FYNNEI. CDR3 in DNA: TGTGCCAGCACGCTCTCTGGGGCCAACGTCCTGACTTTC. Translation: CASTLSGANVLTF.

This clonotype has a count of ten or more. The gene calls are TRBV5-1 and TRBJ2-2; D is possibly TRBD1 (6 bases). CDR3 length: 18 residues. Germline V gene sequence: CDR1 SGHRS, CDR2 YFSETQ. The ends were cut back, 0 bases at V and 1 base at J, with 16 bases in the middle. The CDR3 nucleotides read TGCGCCAGCAGCTTGGGGTTAAACAGGGAAATGAACACCGGGGAGCTGTTTTTT. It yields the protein CASSLGLNREMNTGELFF.

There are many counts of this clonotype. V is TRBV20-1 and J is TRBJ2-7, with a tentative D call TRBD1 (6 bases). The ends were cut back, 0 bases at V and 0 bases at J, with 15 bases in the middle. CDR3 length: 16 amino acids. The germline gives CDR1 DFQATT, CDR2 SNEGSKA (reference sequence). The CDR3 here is CSARDAVGASSYEQYF. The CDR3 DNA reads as TGCAGTGCTAGAGACGCCGTGGGGGCTAGCTCCTACGAGCAGTACTTC.

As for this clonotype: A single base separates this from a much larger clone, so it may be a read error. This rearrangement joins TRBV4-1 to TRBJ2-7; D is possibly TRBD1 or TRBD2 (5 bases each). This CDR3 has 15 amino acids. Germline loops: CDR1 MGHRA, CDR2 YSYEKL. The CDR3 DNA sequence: TGCGCCGGCAGCCAAGAGGGGCAGGGCTCCTACGAGCAGTACTTC. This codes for CAGSQEGQGSYEQYF.

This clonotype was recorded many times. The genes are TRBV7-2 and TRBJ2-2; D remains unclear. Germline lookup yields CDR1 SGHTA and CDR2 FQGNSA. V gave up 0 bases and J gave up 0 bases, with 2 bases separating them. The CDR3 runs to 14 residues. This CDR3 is CASSLATNTGELFF. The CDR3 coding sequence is TGTGCCAGCAGCTTAGCGACGAACACCGGGGAGCTGTTTTTT.

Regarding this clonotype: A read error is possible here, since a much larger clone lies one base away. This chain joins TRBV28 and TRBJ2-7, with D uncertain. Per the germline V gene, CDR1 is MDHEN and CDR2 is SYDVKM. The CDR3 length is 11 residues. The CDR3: CASSPLYGQYF. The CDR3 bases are TGTGCCAGCAGCCCCTTATACGGGCAGTACTTC.

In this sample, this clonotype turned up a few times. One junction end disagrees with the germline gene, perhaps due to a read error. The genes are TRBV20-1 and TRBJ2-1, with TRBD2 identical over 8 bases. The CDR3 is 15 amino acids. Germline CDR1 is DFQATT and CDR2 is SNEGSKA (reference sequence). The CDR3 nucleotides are TGCAGTGCCCTAAATAGCGGGACCTCCTACAGTGAGCAGTTCTTC. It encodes CSALNSGTSYSEQFF.

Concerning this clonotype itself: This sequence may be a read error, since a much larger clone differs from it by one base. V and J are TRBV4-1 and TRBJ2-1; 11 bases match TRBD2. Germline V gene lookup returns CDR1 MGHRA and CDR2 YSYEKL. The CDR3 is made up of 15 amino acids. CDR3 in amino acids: CASSQTSGANNGQFF. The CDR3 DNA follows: TGCGCCAGCAGCCAGACTAGCGGGGCCAACAATGGGCAGTTCTTC.

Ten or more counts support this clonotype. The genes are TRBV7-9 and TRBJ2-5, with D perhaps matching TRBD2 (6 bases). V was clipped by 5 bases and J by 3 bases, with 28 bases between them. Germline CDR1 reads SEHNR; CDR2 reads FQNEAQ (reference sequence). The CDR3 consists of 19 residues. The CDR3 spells CASSTKLFGTPIIEETQYF. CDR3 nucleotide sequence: TGTGCCAGCAGCACTAAGTTGTTTGGGACTCCCATTATCGAAGAGACCCAGTACTTC.

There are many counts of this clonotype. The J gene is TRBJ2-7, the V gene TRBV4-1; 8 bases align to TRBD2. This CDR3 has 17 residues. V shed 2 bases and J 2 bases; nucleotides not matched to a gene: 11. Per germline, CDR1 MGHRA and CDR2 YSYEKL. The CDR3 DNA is TGCGCCAGCAGCCAACAAAATCTAGCGGGCACCGCCTACGAGCAGTACTTC. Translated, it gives CASSQQNLAGTAYEQYF.

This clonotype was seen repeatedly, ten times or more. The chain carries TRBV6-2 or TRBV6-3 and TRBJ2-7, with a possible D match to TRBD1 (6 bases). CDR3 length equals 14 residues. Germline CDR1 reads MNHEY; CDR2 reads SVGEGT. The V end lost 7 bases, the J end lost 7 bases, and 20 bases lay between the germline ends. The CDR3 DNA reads TGTGCCAGCATCCGCGGACAGATTTACCGGGAGCAGTACTTC. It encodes CASIRGQIYREQYF.

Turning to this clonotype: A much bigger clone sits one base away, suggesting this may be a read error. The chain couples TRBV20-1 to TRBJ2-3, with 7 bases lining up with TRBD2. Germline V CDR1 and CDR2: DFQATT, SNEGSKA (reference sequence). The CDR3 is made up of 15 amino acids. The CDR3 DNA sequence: TGCAGTGCTCCACGACTAGCTTGGGGCACAGATACGCGGTATTTT. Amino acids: CSAPRLAWGTDTRYF.

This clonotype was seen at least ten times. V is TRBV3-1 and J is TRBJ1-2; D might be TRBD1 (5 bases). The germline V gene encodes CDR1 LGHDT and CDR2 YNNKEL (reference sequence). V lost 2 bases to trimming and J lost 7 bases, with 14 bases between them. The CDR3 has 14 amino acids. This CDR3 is CASSQKWGDSGYTF. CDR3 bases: TGTGCCAGCAGCCAAAAGTGGGGGGATTCTGGCTACACCTTC. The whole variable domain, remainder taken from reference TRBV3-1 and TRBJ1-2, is DTAVSQTPKYLVTQMGNDKSIKCEQNLGHDTMYWYKQDSKKFLKIMFSYNNKELIINETVPNRFSPKSPDKAHLNLHINSLELGDSAVYFCASSQKWGDSGYTFGSGTRLTVV.